Shown below are 21 T cell receptor beta chains from a single sample sequenced in a study of blood T cell repertoires in COVID-19. Data came from immunoSEQ multiplex PCR; TCRdb stores just in-frame clones and leaves some out. This sample has some 330,000 clones, with 75% to 90% found just once. The sequencing sample was made of PBMCs or T cells enriched from blood (not recorded which). The origin of the receptors is a woman aged 45 to 65 who had recovered from COVID-19.

This sequence joins TRBV5-8 and TRBJ2-5; D may be TRBD2 (6 bases). V was trimmed by 2 bases and J by 5 bases, leaving 16 bases between them. The CDR3 is made up of 15 amino acids. Germline lookup yields CDR1 SGHTS and CDR2 YDEGEE. Written as DNA, the CDR3 is TGTGCCAGCAGCTTTCGGGACTCGGGGAGGGAGACCCAGTACTTC. Amino acid sequence: CASSFRDSGRETQYF.

As DNA, the CDR3 is TGCGCCAGCAGCCAACTATCGACAGGCGGCAATCAGCCCCAGCATTTT. Translation: CASSQLSTGGNQPQHF. The rearrangement uses TRBV4-1 and TRBJ1-5; a weak D match, TRBD1 (6 bases). Germline V gene lookup returns CDR1 MGHRA and CDR2 YSYEKL. This CDR3 is 16 amino acids long. V lost 2 bases, J lost 2 bases, and 13 bases lay in between.

The chain couples TRBV6-5 to TRBJ1-5; a possible D gene is TRBD1 (5 bases). Between the trimmed V and J ends, which lost 7 bases and 4 bases, there was a span of 17 bases. The germline V gene has CDR1 MNHEY and CDR2 SVGAGI. CDR3 size: 15 residues. CDR3 bases: TGTGCCAGCAATCTGGAAGGGGTTGGAAATCAGCCCCAGCATTTT. Amino acid sequence: CASNLEGVGNQPQHF.

V gene TRBV19 combines with J gene TRBJ2-5; no definite D call. The CDR3 runs 14 residues. V was shortened by 8 bases and J by 0 bases, with 13 bases between the two germline ends. Germline V gene sequence: CDR1 LNHDA, CDR2 SQIVND (reference sequence). The CDR3 DNA is TGTGCCAGTGCCCATGGCAGGTACCAAGAGACCCAGTACTTC. It translates to CASAHGRYQETQYF.

The chain recombines TRBV7-2 with TRBJ2-7, with D perhaps TRBD2 (6 bases). The germline V gene has CDR1 SGHTA and CDR2 FQGNSA. Trimming pared 4 bases from V and 0 bases from J, leaving 13 bases between. This CDR3 spans 15 amino acids. The CDR3 is CASSSLLALSYEQYF. The CDR3 region has the DNA TGTGCCAGCAGCTCCTTACTAGCCCTCTCCTACGAGCAGTACTTC.

The chain employs TRBV7-2 and TRBJ1-6; a possible D gene is TRBD1 (6 bases). V was trimmed by 1 base and J by 7 bases, leaving 17 bases between them. CDR1 is SGHTA and CDR2 is FQGNSA in the germline V gene. The CDR3 runs to 17 residues. The CDR3 region is CASSLGVFGGENSPLHF. As DNA, the CDR3 is TGTGCCAGCAGCTTAGGCGTCTTTGGGGGCGAAAATTCACCCCTCCACTTT.

This clone was detected once. The chain uses TRBV19 and TRBJ2-2, with a tentative D call TRBD1 (7 bases). CDR3 length: 16 amino acids. Germline V gene sequence: CDR1 LNHDA, CDR2 SQIVND (reference sequence). V lost 4 bases to trimming and J lost 3 bases, with 15 bases between them. CDR3 DNA: TGTGCCAGTAGTACCCGACAGGGCGGGGACACCGGGGAGCTGTTTTTT. Its translation: CASSTRQGGDTGELFF. Supplemented by reference TRBV19 and TRBJ2-2, the full variable domain reads DGGITQSPKYLFRKEGQNVTLSCEQNLNHDAMYWYRQDPGQGLRLIYYSQIVNDFQKGDIAEGYSVSREKKESFPLTVTSAQKNPTAFYLCASSTRQGGDTGELFFGEGSRLTVL.

This chain joins TRBV5-4 and TRBJ1-2; no reliable D call. Trimming removed 0 bases from V and 8 bases from J, with 11 bases in between. In germline, CDR1 is SGHNT, CDR2 YYREEE (reference sequence). The CDR3 is made up of 13 amino acids. The CDR3 bases are TGTGCCAGCAGCTTGGAAGGAGGCAGAGGCTACACCTTC. Residues: CASSLEGGRGYTF.

This clone came up once. V gene TRBV9 combines with J gene TRBJ2-1; 11 nucleotides match TRBD2. The CDR3 is made up of 16 amino acids. Per the germline V gene, CDR1 is SGDLS and CDR2 is YYNGEE. Trimming cost V 0 bases and J 1 base; bases outside gene matches: 0. CDR3 nucleotide sequence: TGTGCCAGCAGCGTAGGACTAGCGGGATCCTACAATGAGCAGTTCTTC. Translated, it gives CASSVGLAGSYNEQFF.

The genes are TRBV7-9 and TRBJ1-1; D is ambiguous. The germline V gene encodes CDR1 SEHNR and CDR2 FQNEAQ (reference sequence). Trimming pared 5 bases from V and 4 bases from J, leaving 8 bases between. The CDR3 consists of 12 residues. CDR3 residues: CASSTSGTEAFF. CDR3 sequence (DNA): TGTGCCAGCAGCACAAGCGGCACTGAAGCTTTCTTT.

The J gene is TRBJ2-7, the V gene TRBV4-3; 8 bases are a match to TRBD2. Per the germline V gene, CDR1 is LGHNA and CDR2 is YSLEER. The CDR3 length is 17 residues. J lost 4 bases, V lost 3 bases, and 14 bases had no gene match. In nucleotides, the CDR3 is TGCGCCAGCAGCCAGAGGACCTCGGGGGGGTCCCTATACGAGCAGTACTTC. This sequence encodes CASSQRTSGGSLYEQYF.

This clone is a singleton in its sample. This chain links TRBV5-1 with TRBJ1-2, with D possibly matching TRBD1 (5 bases). CDR3 length: 16 amino acids. Trimming shortened V by 4 bases and J by 5 bases, and 21 bases separated the two germline ends. Germline assignment: CDR1 SGHRS and CDR2 YFSETQ. CDR3 in DNA: TGCGCCAGCAGCCCCCTGCAGGCCAGGGTTGGGTATGGCTACACCTTC. Translating gives CASSPLQARVGYGYTF.

The chain has TRBV11-2 and TRBJ1-1, with D unclear. V was trimmed by 5 bases and J by 1 base, leaving 17 bases between them. This CDR3 is 16 amino acids long. Germline CDR1 SGHAT, CDR2 FQNNGV. CDR3 loop: CASSPDGVLWNTEAFF. CDR3 DNA sequence: TGTGCCAGCAGCCCCGACGGGGTTTTATGGAACACTGAAGCTTTCTTT.

The table lists this clone with a few counts. The gene calls are TRBV11-2 and TRBJ1-2; TRBD1 matches 7 bases. The CDR3 sequence is 15 residues long. CDR1 SGHAT and CDR2 FQNNGV come from the germline V gene. The J segment lost 0 bases and the V segment lost 3 bases, leaving 4 bases of the junction unmatched. Written as DNA, the CDR3 is TGTGCCAGCAGCTTGTCGGGGACAGCTAACTATGGCTACACCTTC. It translates to CASSLSGTANYGYTF.

The V call is TRBV18, the J call TRBJ1-5, with no clear D. Germline CDR1 and CDR2: KGHSH and LQKENI. CDR3 length equals 14 residues. V was pared by 4 bases and J by 4 bases, with 11 bases between. In DNA, the CDR3 is TGTGCCAGCTCACACCGGGATCAAAATCAGCCCCAGCATTTT. Protein: CASSHRDQNQPQHF.

This clone was counted between two and nine times. This chain joins TRBV2 and TRBJ2-3; 13 nucleotides align to TRBD2. This CDR3 has 15 amino acids. The germline CDR1 and CDR2 sequences are SNHLY and FYNNEI. The trim removed 5 bases at V and 5 bases at J, leaving 4 bases unmatched. This CDR3 reads CASSRLAGGGDTQYF. CDR3 coding DNA: TGTGCCAGCAGTAGACTAGCGGGGGGTGGAGATACGCAGTATTTT.

The chain recombines TRBV5-1 with TRBJ2-5, with 13 bases aligning to TRBD2. CDR1 and CDR2 from the germline V gene are SGHRS and YFSETQ. The V segment lost 3 bases and the J segment 4 bases; nucleotides outside the gene matches: 3. This CDR3 is built from 15 residues. DNA of the CDR3: TGCGCCAGCAGCTCGGGACTAGCGGGACGAGAGACCCAGTACTTC. It codes for CASSSGLAGRETQYF.

The chain uses TRBV28 and TRBJ1-5, with D perhaps matching TRBD1 (5 bases). Germline values: CDR1 MDHEN, CDR2 SYDVKM. Between the trimmed V and J ends, which lost 7 bases and 7 bases, there was a span of 11 bases. The CDR3 loop spans 12 amino acids. The CDR3 coding sequence is TGTGCCAGCAATACGGGGGAGCAGCCCCAGCATTTT. Residues: CASNTGEQPQHF.

The chain links TRBV7-2 to TRBJ2-7; 7 bases map to TRBD1. CDR1 is SGHTA, CDR2 FQGNSA, per germline. The V segment lost 3 bases and the J segment 3 bases; nucleotides outside the gene matches: 5. CDR3 size: 14 residues. CDR3 loop: CASSFGTEYYEQYF. The CDR3 coding sequence is TGTGCCAGCAGCTTCGGGACAGAATACTACGAGCAGTACTTC.

The V call is TRBV6-5, the J call TRBJ1-2; TRBD1 might be the D (5 bases). Germline V lookup: CDR1 MNHEY, CDR2 SVGAGI. Trimming stripped 2 bases from V and 0 bases from J, with 13 bases between. This CDR3 is 16 amino acids long. Here the CDR3 DNA reads TGTGCCAGCAGTTACCGGGTGGGGGGAACTAACTATGGCTACACCTTC. Encoded protein: CASSYRVGGTNYGYTF.

The chain uses TRBV6-5 and TRBJ2-5, with D possibly TRBD1 on 5 matching bases. This CDR3 region has 14 residues. Deletions cut 6 bases from V and 1 base from J, with 12 bases between. In germline, CDR1 is MNHEY, CDR2 SVGAGI. The CDR3 loop is CASRTLGVQETQYF. CDR3 bases: TGTGCCAGCAGGACTCTAGGGGTCCAAGAGACCCAGTACTTC.